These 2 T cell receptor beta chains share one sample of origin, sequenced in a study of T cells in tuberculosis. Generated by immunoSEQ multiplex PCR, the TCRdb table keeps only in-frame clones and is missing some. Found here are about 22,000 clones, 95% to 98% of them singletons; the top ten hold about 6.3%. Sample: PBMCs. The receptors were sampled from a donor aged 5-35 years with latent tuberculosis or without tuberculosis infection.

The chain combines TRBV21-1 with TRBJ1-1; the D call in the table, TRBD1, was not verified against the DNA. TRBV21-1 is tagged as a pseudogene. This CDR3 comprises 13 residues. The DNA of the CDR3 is TGTGCCAGCAAGTCTCAGGGGGACACTGAAGCTTTCTTT. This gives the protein CASKSQGDTEAFF.

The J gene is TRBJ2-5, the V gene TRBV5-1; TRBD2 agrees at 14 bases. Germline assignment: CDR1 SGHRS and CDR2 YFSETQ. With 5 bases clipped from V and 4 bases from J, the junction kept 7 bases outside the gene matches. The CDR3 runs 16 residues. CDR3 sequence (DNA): TGCGCCAGCAGTCAAGGGACTAGCGGGGGACGAGAGACCCAGTACTTC. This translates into CASSQGTSGGRETQYF.